This T cell receptor beta chain appears in the sequencing data of a study of identical twins. General study points: Cord blood beta clonotypes present at high abundance carried fewer insertions; no such pattern appeared in memory repertoires. Conclusions were based on cross-sectional statistical analysis, without following the same donors. Invariant T cells like MAIT and iNKT could partly confound the zero-insertion analyses.

Concerning this clonotype itself: The antigen is undetermined.

TCRdb redid the calling of the 5' RACE reads with MiXCR, one entry per CDR3 protein. The sample lists around 1.7 million distinct CDR3 sequences, more than 30% seen once, with around 0.25% in the top ten. The CDR3 is 15 residues long. CDR1 and CDR2 from the germline V gene are SGHRS and YFSETQ. Germline trimming cut 4 bases from V and 6 bases from J; bases unmatched to any gene: 12. Healthy Caucasians supplied all donations. The sequence was obtained from a newborn girl in good health. The sequenced sample was cord blood. The chain combines TRBV5-1 with TRBJ1-1, with 7 nucleotides matching TRBD1. CDR3 region: CASSPLRQGAAEAFF. The CDR3, as DNA: TGCGCCAGCAGCCCTCTTCGACAGGGAGCGGCTGAAGCTTTCTTT.